These 28 T cell receptor beta chains were all obtained from the same sample, sequenced in a study of T-cell memory formation after mild COVID-19. Via MiXCR, TCRdb re-called the 5' RACE reads, giving one row per CDR3 protein. The profile shows under 450,000 distinct CDR3 sequences, 20% to 25% of them singletons. The sequenced sample consisted of PBMCs or a T cell subset sorted from them (not recorded which). These receptors came from a man aged 18 to 35 who had mild COVID-19 (a few samples of this study predate the infection). Cell type and time point are not known.

This clonotype was detected only a few times. The chain uses TRBV7-2 and TRBJ1-6; 8 bases agree with TRBD1. Germline V lookup: CDR1 SGHTA, CDR2 FQGNSA. J was trimmed by 9 bases and V by 5 bases; bases with no gene match: 9. The CDR3 has 15 amino acids. This CDR3 reads CASSPRTGRFSPLHF. The DNA of the CDR3 is TGTGCCAGCAGCCCGCGGACAGGGAGGTTTTCACCCCTCCACTTT.

This chain joins TRBV4-2 and TRBJ2-1; the D is unclear. Trimming cost V 1 base and J 3 bases, with 19 bases left between them. CDR3 size: 18 residues. Germline-derived CDR1 and CDR2 are LGHNA and YNFKEQ. Here the CDR3 DNA reads TGTGCCAGCAGCCAAGGAGGTGCGGAGCGAACACTCTACAATGAGCAGTTCTTC. It specifies CASSQGGAERTLYNEQFF.

The V and J genes are TRBV18 and TRBJ1-2; D gene unclear. Germline CDR1 and CDR2: KGHSH and LQKENI. Trimming took off 2 bases at V and 4 bases at J, with 8 bases between the two ends. The CDR3 has 13 amino acids. The chain's CDR3 is CASSPGDPYGYTF. The CDR3 DNA is TGTGCCAGCTCACCAGGGGATCCCTATGGCTACACCTTC.

V usage is TRBV11-2 and J usage is TRBJ2-5; no firm D call. V was shortened by 5 bases and J by 5 bases, with 18 bases between the two germline ends. The CDR3 has 15 amino acids. Germline V CDR1 and CDR2: SGHAT, FQNNGV. CDR3 nucleotide sequence: TGTGCCAGCAGCATGGGTTGGGCGTGGTTGGAGACCCAGTACTTC. Its protein product is CASSMGWAWLETQYF.

This clonotype was seen only a few times. The chain couples TRBV5-1 to TRBJ2-7; D unclear. This CDR3 spans 13 amino acids. V gave up 0 bases and J gave up 3 bases, with 7 bases separating them. Germline assignment: CDR1 SGHRS and CDR2 YFSETQ. CDR3 loop: CASSLAAGYEQYF. The CDR3 DNA reads as TGCGCCAGCAGCTTGGCCGCAGGCTACGAGCAGTACTTC.

The rearrangement uses TRBV20-1 and TRBJ1-1, with unresolved D. There are 12 residues in the CDR3. The germline gives CDR1 DFQATT, CDR2 SNEGSKA (reference sequence). V was shortened by 2 bases and J by 1 base, with 5 bases between the two germline ends. The CDR3 bases are TGCAGTGCTAGATCGGGGAACACTGAAGCTTTCTTT. Encoded protein: CSARSGNTEAFF.

The gene calls are TRBV4-1 and TRBJ1-1; D perhaps matches TRBD1 (6 bases). Trimming cost V 3 bases and J 8 bases, with 13 bases left between them. The CDR3 is 13 residues long. CDR1 and CDR2 (germline): MGHRA, YSYEKL. In DNA, the CDR3 is TGCGCCAGCAGCCAGACTGGGGGGCACGAAGCTTTCTTT. It codes for CASSQTGGHEAFF.

This clonotype appeared a few times. The CDR3 sequence is CASSFDINTEAFF. The DNA for the CDR3 is TGTGCCAGCAGTTTTGACATAAACACTGAAGCTTTCTTT. V and J are TRBV6-2 or TRBV6-3 and TRBJ1-1; D is uncertain. V shed 4 bases and J shed 2 bases, with 8 bases lying between them. Germline V gene sequence: CDR1 MNHEY, CDR2 SVGEGT. CDR3 length equals 13 residues.

The chain uses TRBV12-3 or TRBV12-4 and TRBJ1-2; D uncertain. The V end lost 6 bases, the J end lost 6 bases, and 14 bases lay between the germline ends. The CDR3 extends over 13 amino acids. In DNA form, the CDR3 reads TGTGCCAGCAGCCCAAACCGTCCTAATGGCTACACCTTC. This encodes CASSPNRPNGYTF.

V and J are TRBV7-3 and TRBJ2-2; D is ambiguous. CDR3 length equals 12 residues. Trimming shortened V by 2 bases and J by 7 bases, and 5 bases separated the two germline ends. CDR1 is SGHTA, CDR2 FQGTGA, per germline. The CDR3 DNA is TGTGCCAGCAGCTTAGATGACGGGGAGCTGTTTTTT. Protein: CASSLDDGELFF.

This clonotype was observed a handful of times. This chain links TRBV15 with TRBJ2-7; the D is unclear. The CDR3 is 16 residues long. Trimming left V 1 base short and J 3 bases short, with 16 bases between. In germline, CDR1 is LNHNV, CDR2 YYDKDF (reference sequence). CDR3 sequence (DNA): TGTGCCACCAGCAGAGGAGTAGACAATCCCGTCTACGAGCAGTACTTC. This gives the protein CATSRGVDNPVYEQYF.

In its sample, this clonotype was seen a few times. The V and J genes are TRBV27 and TRBJ2-3; D gene uncertain. Germline V gene data show CDR1 as MNHEY and CDR2 as SMNVEV (reference sequence). The CDR3 is 11 residues long. Trimming removed 6 bases from V and 6 bases from J, with 7 bases in between. The CDR3 sequence: CASSKLDTQYF. In DNA form, the CDR3 reads TGTGCCAGCAGCAAACTCGATACGCAGTATTTT.

V is TRBV30 and J is TRBJ2-7; a weak D match, TRBD1 (6 bases). Trimming removed 0 bases from V and 2 bases from J, with 20 bases in between. CDR1 and CDR2 (germline): GTSNPN, SVGIG (reference sequence). The CDR3 has 17 amino acids. The CDR3 sequence is CAWSVPWGRGVAYEQYF. The CDR3 DNA reads as TGTGCCTGGAGTGTTCCGTGGGGCAGGGGAGTCGCCTACGAGCAGTACTTC.

There are a few counts of this clonotype. The chain joins TRBV6-6 to TRBJ2-7, with 7 nucleotides matching TRBD1. This CDR3 is 13 amino acids long. V was pared by 5 bases and J by 6 bases, with 7 bases of the junction left unmatched. Germline assignment: CDR1 MNHNY and CDR2 SVGAGI (reference sequence). CDR3: CASSAGTVSEQYF. The CDR3 coding sequence is TGTGCCAGCAGTGCCGGGACAGTCTCCGAGCAGTACTTC.

This chain joins TRBV7-9 and TRBJ1-2; no firm D call. Germline-derived CDR1 and CDR2 are SEHNR and FQNEAQ (reference sequence). CDR3 size: 14 residues. V dropped 1 base and J dropped 8 bases, with 14 bases sitting between them. Here the CDR3 reads CASSLGRLSGGYTF. The CDR3 DNA reads TGTGCCAGCAGCTTAGGGCGTTTGAGTGGAGGCTACACCTTC.

This sequence joins TRBV20-1 and TRBJ2-7, with 7 bases lining up with TRBD2. This CDR3 has 13 amino acids. The germline V gene has CDR1 DFQATT and CDR2 SNEGSKA (reference sequence). CDR3: CVGRASGSYEQYV. The CDR3 nucleotides are TGCGTGGGGAGGGCTAGTGGGTCCTACGAGCAGTACGTC.

The chain employs TRBV18 and TRBJ2-6; D might be TRBD1 (5 bases). Germline V gene lookup returns CDR1 KGHSH and CDR2 LQKENI. Trimming removed 3 bases at V and 4 bases at J, with 13 bases between. The CDR3 length is 16 residues. CDR3: CASSPTDSTGANVLTF. The CDR3 bases are TGTGCCAGCTCACCTACCGACAGTACCGGGGCCAACGTCCTGACTTTC.

This clonotype was counted a few times. This rearrangement joins TRBV12-3 or TRBV12-4 to TRBJ1-5; D might be TRBD1 (5 bases). Trimming left V 5 bases short and J 7 bases short, with 18 bases between. This CDR3 has 15 residues. CDR3 DNA: TGTGCCAGCAGTCCGACTCCCGGGACTTCACAGCCCCAGCATTTT. Amino acids: CASSPTPGTSQPQHF.

This clonotype has a handful of counts. The rearrangement uses TRBV5-5 and TRBJ2-3, with D perhaps matching TRBD1 or TRBD2 (5 bases each). V was shortened by 1 base and J by 5 bases, with 11 bases between the two germline ends. The CDR3 is 14 amino acids. Per the germline V gene, CDR1 is SGHKS and CDR2 is YYEKEE (reference sequence). The CDR3 loop reads CASSLSTGGDTQYF. In DNA, the CDR3 is TGTGCCAGCAGCTTGTCGACTGGGGGAGATACGCAGTATTTT.

This clonotype turned up a few times. This chain connects TRBV12-3 or TRBV12-4 to TRBJ2-1; D ambiguous. The length of the CDR3 is 12 residues. Between the trimmed V and J ends, which lost 4 bases and 9 bases, there was a span of 10 bases. CDR3 loop: CASSWPGGEQFF. The CDR3 nucleotides read TGTGCCAGCAGTTGGCCAGGCGGTGAGCAGTTCTTC.

The gene calls are TRBV7-9 and TRBJ2-2, with TRBD1 matching over 7 bases. This CDR3 is 16 amino acids long. V shed 3 bases and J 1 base; nucleotides not matched to a gene: 5. The germline gives CDR1 SEHNR, CDR2 FQNEAQ (reference sequence). CDR3 nucleotides: TGTGCCAGCAGCTTCCCGGGACAGTTGAACACCGGGGAGCTGTTTTTT. Protein sequence: CASSFPGQLNTGELFF.

This clonotype came up many times. The rearrangement links TRBV4-3 to TRBJ2-7; D remains ambiguous. V was clipped by 0 bases and J by 3 bases, with 9 bases between them. CDR1 is LGHNA, CDR2 YSLEER, per germline. This CDR3 is 14 amino acids long. The CDR3: CASSQDLGDYEQYF. The DNA for the CDR3 is TGCGCCAGCAGCCAAGATCTTGGAGACTACGAGCAGTACTTC.

This clonotype came up a few times. The chain has TRBV5-6 and TRBJ2-3; a weak D match, TRBD1 (6 bases). From germline, CDR1 is SGHDT and CDR2 YYEEEE. The CDR3 contains 14 residues. Trimming shortened V by 6 bases and J by 0 bases, and 11 bases separated the two germline ends. The CDR3 loop reads CASIQGTSTDTQYF. As DNA, the CDR3 is TGTGCCAGCATACAGGGCACTAGCACAGATACGCAGTATTTT.

This clonotype was found many times. This chain connects TRBV12-5 to TRBJ1-1; tentatively, D is TRBD1 (6 bases). Looked up from germline, CDR1 is LGHNT and CDR2 is FRNRAP. The CDR3 has 14 amino acids. Trimming shortened V by 1 base and J by 4 bases, and 10 bases separated the two germline ends. The CDR3 loop is CASGLGTGITEAFF. DNA of the CDR3: TGTGCTAGTGGTTTGGGAACAGGGATCACTGAAGCTTTCTTT.

There are a few counts of this clonotype. V is TRBV4-1 and J is TRBJ2-3; TRBD1 aligns across 9 bases. V was clipped by 1 base and J by 3 bases; unmatched bases: 8. Germline CDR1 MGHRA, CDR2 YSYEKL. This CDR3 has 17 amino acids. CDR3 protein: CASSQGRGQGRTDTQYF. Here the CDR3 DNA reads TGCGCCAGCAGCCAAGGGCGGGGACAGGGAAGAACAGATACGCAGTATTTT.

This chain uses TRBV20-1 with TRBJ2-5, with D possibly TRBD1 on 6 matching bases. The germline CDR1 and CDR2 sequences are DFQATT and SNEGSKA (reference sequence). V lost 0 bases and J lost 5, with 10 bases in between. The CDR3 has 13 amino acids. The CDR3 region is CSARDPGQETQYF. The CDR3 DNA follows: TGCAGTGCTAGAGATCCCGGACAGGAGACCCAGTACTTC.

This clonotype has only a few counts. The J gene is TRBJ1-1, the V gene TRBV20-1; D is unclear. The CDR3 has 13 amino acids. Trimming stripped 3 bases from V and 4 bases from J, with 12 bases between. CDR1 and CDR2 from the germline V gene are DFQATT and SNEGSKA (reference sequence). CDR3 nucleotide sequence: TGCAGTGCTAGGAGGCGGAGCGGCACTGAAGCTTTCTTT. Translation: CSARRRSGTEAFF.

The chain carries TRBV12-3 or TRBV12-4 and TRBJ2-1; TRBD2 aligns across 9 bases. V was clipped by 4 bases and J by 9 bases; unmatched bases: 7. The CDR3 loop spans 14 amino acids. This chain's CDR3 is CASSSSASGAEQFF. The CDR3 region has the DNA TGTGCCAGCAGTTCGTCGGCTAGCGGGGCTGAGCAGTTCTTC.